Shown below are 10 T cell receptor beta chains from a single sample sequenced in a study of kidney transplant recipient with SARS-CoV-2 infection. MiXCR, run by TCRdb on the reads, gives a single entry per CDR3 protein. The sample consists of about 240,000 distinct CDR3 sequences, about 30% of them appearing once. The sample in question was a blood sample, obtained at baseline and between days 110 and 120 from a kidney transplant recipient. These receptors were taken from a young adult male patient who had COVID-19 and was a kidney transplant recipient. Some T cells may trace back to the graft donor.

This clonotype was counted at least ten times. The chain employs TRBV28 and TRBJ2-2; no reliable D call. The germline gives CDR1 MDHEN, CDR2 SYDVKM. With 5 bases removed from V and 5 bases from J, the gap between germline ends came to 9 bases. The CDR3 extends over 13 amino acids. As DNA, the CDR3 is TGTGCCAGCAGTCCCCTACGTACCGGGGAGCTGTTTTTT. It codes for CASSPLRTGELFF.

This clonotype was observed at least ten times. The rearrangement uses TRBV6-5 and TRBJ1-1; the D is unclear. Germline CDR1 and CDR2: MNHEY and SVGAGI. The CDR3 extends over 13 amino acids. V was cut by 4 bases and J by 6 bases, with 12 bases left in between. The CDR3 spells CASSSAVFSEAFF. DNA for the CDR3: TGTGCCAGCAGTTCCGCGGTTTTCTCTGAAGCTTTCTTT.

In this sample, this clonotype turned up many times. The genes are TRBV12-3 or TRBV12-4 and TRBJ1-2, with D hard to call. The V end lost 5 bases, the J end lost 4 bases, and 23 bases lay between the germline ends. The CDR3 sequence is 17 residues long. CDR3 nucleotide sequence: TGTGCCAGCAGTGCTGTCGACACAGCAGGAAAGACCTATGGCTACACCTTC. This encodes CASSAVDTAGKTYGYTF.

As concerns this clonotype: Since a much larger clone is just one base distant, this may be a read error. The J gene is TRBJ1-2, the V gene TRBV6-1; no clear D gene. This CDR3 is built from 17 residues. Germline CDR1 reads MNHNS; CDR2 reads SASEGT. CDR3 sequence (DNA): TGTGCCAGCAGTAAACTGAGCTCTATGCGAAAGACCTATGGCTGCACCTTC. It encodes CASSKLSSMRKTYGCTF.

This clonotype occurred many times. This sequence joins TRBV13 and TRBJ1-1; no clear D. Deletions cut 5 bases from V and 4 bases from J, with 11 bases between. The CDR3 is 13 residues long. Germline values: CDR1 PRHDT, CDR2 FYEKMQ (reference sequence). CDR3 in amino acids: CASSPQLATEAFF. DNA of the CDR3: TGTGCCAGCAGCCCCCAACTGGCCACTGAAGCTTTCTTT.

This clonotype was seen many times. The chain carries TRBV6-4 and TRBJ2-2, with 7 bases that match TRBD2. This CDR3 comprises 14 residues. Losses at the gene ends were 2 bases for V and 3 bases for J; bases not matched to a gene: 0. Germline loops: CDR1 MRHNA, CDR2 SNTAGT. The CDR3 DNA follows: TGTGCCAGCAGTGACGGGAGGGACACCGGGGAGCTGTTTTTT. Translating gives CASSDGRDTGELFF.

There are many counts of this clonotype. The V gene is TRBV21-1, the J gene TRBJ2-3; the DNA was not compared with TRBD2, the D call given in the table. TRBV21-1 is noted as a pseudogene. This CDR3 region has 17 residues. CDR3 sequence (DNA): TGTGCCAGCAGCAGGGTGCTAGCTACAGTCATGCAAGATACGCAGTATTTT. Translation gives CASSRVLATVMQDTQYF.

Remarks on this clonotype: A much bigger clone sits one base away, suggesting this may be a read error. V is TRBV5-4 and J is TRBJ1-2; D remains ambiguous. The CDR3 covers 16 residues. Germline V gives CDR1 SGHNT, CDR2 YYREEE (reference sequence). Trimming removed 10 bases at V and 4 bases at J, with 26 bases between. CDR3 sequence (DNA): TGTGCCGGCCTCGCGTGCGTACCAGGAAAGACCTATGGCTACACCTTC. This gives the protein CAGLACVPGKTYGYTF.

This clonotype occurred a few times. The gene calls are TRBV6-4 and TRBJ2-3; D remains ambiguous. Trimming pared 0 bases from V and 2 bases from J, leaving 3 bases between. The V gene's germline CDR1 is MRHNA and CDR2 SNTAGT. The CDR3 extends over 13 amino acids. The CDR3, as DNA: TGTGCCAGCAGTGACTCGGCCACAGATACGCAGTATTTT. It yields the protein CASSDSATDTQYF.

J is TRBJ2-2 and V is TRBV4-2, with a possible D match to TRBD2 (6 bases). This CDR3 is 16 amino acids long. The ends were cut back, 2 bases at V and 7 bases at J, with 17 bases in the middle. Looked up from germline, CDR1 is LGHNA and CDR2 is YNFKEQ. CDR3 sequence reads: CASSQPYGTGGGELFF. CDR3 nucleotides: TGTGCCAGCAGCCAACCCTACGGGACTGGCGGCGGGGAGCTGTTTTTT.